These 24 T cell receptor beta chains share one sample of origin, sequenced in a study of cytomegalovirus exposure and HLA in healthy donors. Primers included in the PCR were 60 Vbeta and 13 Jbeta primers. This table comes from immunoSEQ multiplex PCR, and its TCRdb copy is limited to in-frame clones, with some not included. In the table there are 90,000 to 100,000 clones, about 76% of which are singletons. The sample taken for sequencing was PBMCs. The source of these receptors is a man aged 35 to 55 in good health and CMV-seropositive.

In DNA form, the CDR3 reads TGTGCCAGCAGAGGACTAGCCCTGCCCTACGAGCAGTACTTC. Residues: CASRGLALPYEQYF. V usage is TRBV2 and J usage is TRBJ2-7, with 8 bases matching TRBD2. From germline, CDR1 is SNHLY and CDR2 FYNNEI. CDR3 length equals 14 residues. The V gene end was trimmed by 6 bases and the J gene end by 2 bases; junction bases not matched to a gene: 6.

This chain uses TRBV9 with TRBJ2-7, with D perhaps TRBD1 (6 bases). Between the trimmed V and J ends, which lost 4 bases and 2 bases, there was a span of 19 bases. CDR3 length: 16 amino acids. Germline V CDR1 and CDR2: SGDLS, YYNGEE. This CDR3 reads CASSLTRDNRPYEQYF. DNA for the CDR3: TGTGCCAGCAGCCTCACCCGGGACAACAGGCCCTACGAGCAGTACTTC.

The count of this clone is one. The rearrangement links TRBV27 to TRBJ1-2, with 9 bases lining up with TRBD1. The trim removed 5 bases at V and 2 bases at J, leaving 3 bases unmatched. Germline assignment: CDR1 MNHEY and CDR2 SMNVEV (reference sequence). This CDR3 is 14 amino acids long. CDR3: CASSPGTGNYGYTF. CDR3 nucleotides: TGTGCCAGCAGTCCGGGGACAGGGAACTATGGCTACACCTTC.

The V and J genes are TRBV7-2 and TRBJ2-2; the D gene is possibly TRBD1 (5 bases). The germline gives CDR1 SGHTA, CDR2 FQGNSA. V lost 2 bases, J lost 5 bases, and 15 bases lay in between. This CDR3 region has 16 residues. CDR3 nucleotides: TGTGCCAGCAGCTTAATGGGGCTAGGGCCTACCGGGGAGCTGTTTTTT. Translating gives CASSLMGLGPTGELFF.

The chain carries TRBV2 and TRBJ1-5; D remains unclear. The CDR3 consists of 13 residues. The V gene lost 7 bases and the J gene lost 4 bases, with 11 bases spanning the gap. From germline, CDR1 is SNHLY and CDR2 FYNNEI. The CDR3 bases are TGTGCCAGCAACCAAGCCGGGAATCAGCCCCAGCATTTT. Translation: CASNQAGNQPQHF.

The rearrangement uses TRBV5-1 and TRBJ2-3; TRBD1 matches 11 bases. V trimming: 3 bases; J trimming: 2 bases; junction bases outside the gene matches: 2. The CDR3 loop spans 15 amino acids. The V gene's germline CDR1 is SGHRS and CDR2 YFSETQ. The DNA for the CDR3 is TGCGCCAGCAGCTCAGGACAGGGGGCCACAGATACGCAGTATTTT. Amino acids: CASSSGQGATDTQYF.

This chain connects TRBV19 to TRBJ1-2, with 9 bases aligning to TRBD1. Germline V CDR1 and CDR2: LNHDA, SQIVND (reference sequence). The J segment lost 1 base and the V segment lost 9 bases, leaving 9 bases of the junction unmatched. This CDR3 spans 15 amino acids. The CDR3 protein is CASSRTGGNNYGYTF. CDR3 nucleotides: TGTGCCAGCAGCAGAACAGGGGGCAATAACTATGGCTACACCTTC.

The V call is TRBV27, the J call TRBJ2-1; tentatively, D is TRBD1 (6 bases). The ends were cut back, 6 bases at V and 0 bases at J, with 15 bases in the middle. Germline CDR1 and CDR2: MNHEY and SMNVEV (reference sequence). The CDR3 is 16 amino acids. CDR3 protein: CASRTGGSSSYNEQFF. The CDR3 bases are TGTGCCAGCAGGACTGGGGGCTCGAGCTCCTACAATGAGCAGTTCTTC.

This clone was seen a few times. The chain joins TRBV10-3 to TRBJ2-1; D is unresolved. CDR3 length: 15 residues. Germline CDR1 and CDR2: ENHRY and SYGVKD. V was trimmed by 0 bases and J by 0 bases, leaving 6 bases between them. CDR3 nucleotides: TGTGCCATCAGTGAGTCCTTGAGCTCCTACAATGAGCAGTTCTTC. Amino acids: CAISESLSSYNEQFF.

CDR3 residues: CASSNGGTGIYEQYF. In nucleotides, the CDR3 is TGTGCCAGCAGCAACGGAGGGACAGGGATCTACGAGCAGTACTTC. The chain recombines TRBV5-4 with TRBJ2-7; TRBD1 aligns across 9 bases. CDR1 and CDR2 from the germline V gene are SGHNT and YYREEE (reference sequence). The V gene end was trimmed by 4 bases and the J gene end by 3 bases; junction bases not matched to a gene: 8. There are 15 residues in the CDR3.

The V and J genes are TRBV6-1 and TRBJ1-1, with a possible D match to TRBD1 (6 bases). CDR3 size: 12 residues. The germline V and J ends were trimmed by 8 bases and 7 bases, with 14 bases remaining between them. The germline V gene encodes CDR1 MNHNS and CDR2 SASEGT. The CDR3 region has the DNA TGTGCCAGCTCGTGGCAGGGGCGTGAAGCTTTCTTT. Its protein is CASSWQGREAFF.

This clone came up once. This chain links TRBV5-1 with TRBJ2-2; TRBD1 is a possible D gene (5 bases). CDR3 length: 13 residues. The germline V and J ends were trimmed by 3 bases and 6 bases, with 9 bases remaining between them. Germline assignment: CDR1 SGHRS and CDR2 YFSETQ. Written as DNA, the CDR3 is TGCGCCAGCAGCTCACAGGTTTCCGGGGAGCTGTTTTTT. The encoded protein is CASSSQVSGELFF. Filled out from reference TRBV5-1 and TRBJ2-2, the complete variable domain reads KAGVTQTPRYLIKTRGQQVTLSCSPISGHRSVSWYQQTPGQGLQFLFEYFSETQRNKGNFPGRFSGRQFSNSRSEMNVSTLELGDSALYLCASSSQVSGELFFGEGSRLTVL.

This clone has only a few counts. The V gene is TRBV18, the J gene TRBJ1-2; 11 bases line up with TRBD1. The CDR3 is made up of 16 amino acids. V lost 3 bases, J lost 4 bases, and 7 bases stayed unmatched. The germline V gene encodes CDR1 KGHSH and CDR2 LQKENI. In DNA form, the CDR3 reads TGTGCCAGCTCACCGGGACAGGGGGGCGGCGGCTATGGCTACACCTTC. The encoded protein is CASSPGQGGGGYGYTF.

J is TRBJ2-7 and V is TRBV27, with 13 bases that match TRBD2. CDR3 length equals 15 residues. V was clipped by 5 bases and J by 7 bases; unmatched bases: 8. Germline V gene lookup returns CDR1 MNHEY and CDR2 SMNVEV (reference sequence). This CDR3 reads CASSQTSGGAGEQYF. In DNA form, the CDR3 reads TGTGCCAGCAGTCAAACTAGCGGGGGGGCCGGGGAGCAGTACTTC.

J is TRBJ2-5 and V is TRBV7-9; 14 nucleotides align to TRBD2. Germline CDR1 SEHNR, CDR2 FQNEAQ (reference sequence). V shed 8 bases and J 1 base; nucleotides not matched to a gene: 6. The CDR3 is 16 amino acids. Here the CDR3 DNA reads TGTGCCAGCCACCGACTAGCGGGGGGGGGCCAAGAGACCCAGTACTTC. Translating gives CASHRLAGGGQETQYF.

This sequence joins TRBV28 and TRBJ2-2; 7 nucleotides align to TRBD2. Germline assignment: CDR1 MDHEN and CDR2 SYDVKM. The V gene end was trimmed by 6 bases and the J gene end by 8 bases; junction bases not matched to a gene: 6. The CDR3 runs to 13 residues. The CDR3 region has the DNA TGTGCCAGCAGCCGCGGGGGTCGGGGGGAGCTGTTTTTT. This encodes CASSRGGRGELFF.

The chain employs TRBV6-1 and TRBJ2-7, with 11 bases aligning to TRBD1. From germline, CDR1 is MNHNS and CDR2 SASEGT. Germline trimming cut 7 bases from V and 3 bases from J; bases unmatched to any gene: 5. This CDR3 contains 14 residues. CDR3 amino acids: CASNPGTGGYEQYF. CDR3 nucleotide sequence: TGTGCCAGCAACCCCGGGACAGGGGGCTACGAGCAGTACTTC.

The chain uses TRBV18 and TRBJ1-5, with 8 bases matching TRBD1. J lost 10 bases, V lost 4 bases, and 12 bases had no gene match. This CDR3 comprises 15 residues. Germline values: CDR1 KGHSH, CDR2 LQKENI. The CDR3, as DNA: TGTGCCAGCTCACTCTCCCAGGACAGGGTATTACCCCAGCATTTT. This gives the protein CASSLSQDRVLPQHF.

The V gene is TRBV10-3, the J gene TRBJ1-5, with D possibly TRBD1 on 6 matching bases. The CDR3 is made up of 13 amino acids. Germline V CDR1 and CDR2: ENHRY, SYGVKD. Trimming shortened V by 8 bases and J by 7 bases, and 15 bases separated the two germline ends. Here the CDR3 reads CAISSEGVQPQHF. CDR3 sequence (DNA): TGTGCCATCTCTTCAGAGGGGGTACAGCCCCAGCATTTT.

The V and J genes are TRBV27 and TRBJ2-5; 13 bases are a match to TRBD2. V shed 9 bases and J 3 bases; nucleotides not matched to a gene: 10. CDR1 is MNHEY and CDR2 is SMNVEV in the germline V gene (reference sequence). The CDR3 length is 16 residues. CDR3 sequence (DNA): TGTGCCAGTCAAGGTCGGACTAGCGGGAGTAAAGAGACCCAGTACTTC. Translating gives CASQGRTSGSKETQYF.

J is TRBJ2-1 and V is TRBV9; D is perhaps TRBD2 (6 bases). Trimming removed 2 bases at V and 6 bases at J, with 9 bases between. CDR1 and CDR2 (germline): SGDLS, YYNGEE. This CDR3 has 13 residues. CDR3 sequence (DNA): TGTGCCAGCAGCGTGTCGACTAGCAATGAGCAGTTCTTC. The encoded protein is CASSVSTSNEQFF. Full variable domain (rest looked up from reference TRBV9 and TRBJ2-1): DSGVTQTPKHLITATGQRVTLRCSPRSGDLSVYWYQQSLDQGLQFLIQYYNGEERAKGNILERFSAQQFPDLHSELNLSSLELGDSALYFCASSVSTSNEQFFGPGTRLTVL.

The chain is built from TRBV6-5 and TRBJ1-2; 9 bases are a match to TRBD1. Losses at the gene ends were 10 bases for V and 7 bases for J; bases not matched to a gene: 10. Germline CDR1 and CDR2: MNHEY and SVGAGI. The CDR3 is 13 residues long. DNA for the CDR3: TGTGCCACGTTACAGGGGGCTGAAGGTGGCTACACCTTC. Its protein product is CATLQGAEGGYTF.

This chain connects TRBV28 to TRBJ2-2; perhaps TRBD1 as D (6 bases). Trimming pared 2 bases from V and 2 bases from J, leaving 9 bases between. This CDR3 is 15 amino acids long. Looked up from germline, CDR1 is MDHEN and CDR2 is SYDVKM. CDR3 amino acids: CASSLGGQNTGELFF. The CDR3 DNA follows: TGTGCCAGCAGTTTAGGGGGACAAAACACCGGGGAGCTGTTTTTT.

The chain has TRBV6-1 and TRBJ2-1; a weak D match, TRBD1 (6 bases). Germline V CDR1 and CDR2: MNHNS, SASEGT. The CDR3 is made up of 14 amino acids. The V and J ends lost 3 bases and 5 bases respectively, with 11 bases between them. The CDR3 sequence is CASSDWDTHNEQFF. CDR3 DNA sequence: TGTGCCAGCAGTGATTGGGACACCCACAATGAGCAGTTCTTC.